This TCR beta chain stems from a study of T-cell memory formation after mild COVID-19. Overall study context: The two donors had largely donor-specific TCR clusters.

TCRdb processed the 5' RACE reads anew with MiXCR; each CDR3 protein has one entry. The table shows fewer than 700,000 distinct CDR3 sequences, with less than 25% occurring only once. This clonotype was seen at least ten times. Its cognate antigen is unknown. General observations from the study: What remained unconfirmed was the SARS-CoV-2 specificity of second-wave clones peaking on day 37. Clones contracting day 15 to 85 were balanced CD4/CD8; later expanders leaned CD4+. The study detected some responding clones in pre-infection memory, suggesting cross-reactive memory joined.

The specimen sequenced was PBMCs or a T cell subset sorted from them (not recorded which). This receptor was identified in an adult woman who had mild COVID-19 (a few samples of this study predate the infection). Cell type and time point are not known.

The CDR3, as DNA: TGTGCCAGTAGTACACGGACAGGGGAGGTTGGGCTCAATCAGCCCCAGCATTTT. It codes for CASSTRTGEVGLNQPQHF. The chain carries TRBV19 and TRBJ1-5, with TRBD1 identical over 9 bases. The CDR3 contains 18 residues. CDR1 is LNHDA, CDR2 SQIVND, per germline (reference sequence). Trimming took 4 bases from V and 3 from J; bases not matched to a gene: 13. Together with reference TRBV19 and TRBJ1-5, the CDR3 gives the full variable domain: DGGITQSPKYLFRKEGQNVTLSCEQNLNHDAMYWYRQDPGQGLRLIYYSQIVNDFQKGDIAEGYSVSREKKESFPLTVTSAQKNPTAFYLCASSTRTGEVGLNQPQHFGDGTRLSIL.